What follows are 7 T cell receptor beta chains derived from one specimen sequenced in a study of blood T cells in healthy people across ages. Next came a second PCR, run for roughly 6 to 11 cycles, which used a sample-barcoded 5' primer along with a J-beta primer mix. From the 5' RACE reads, TCRdb called clonotypes with MiXCR, one entry per CDR3 protein. The sample has around 1.5 million distinct CDR3 sequences, approximately 42% seen once. The sample taken for sequencing was blood. Receptors were obtained from a woman aged 18-30 years in good health.

The V and J genes are TRBV11-2 and TRBJ2-1; 8 bases fit TRBD2. This CDR3 has 16 amino acids. V dropped 4 bases and J dropped 3; count of bases not matched to a gene: 8. Germline V gives CDR1 SGHAT, CDR2 FQNNGV. CDR3 sequence reads: CASSWGLEGRYNEQFF. In DNA form, the CDR3 reads TGTGCCAGCAGCTGGGGACTAGAGGGCCGCTACAATGAGCAGTTCTTC.

This clonotype was counted a single time. V usage is TRBV7-9 and J usage is TRBJ2-1; 9 nucleotides line up with TRBD2. The CDR3 runs 15 residues. Per the germline V gene, CDR1 is SEHNR and CDR2 is FQNEAQ (reference sequence). The trim removed 5 bases at V and 6 bases at J, leaving 8 bases unmatched. CDR3 region: CASSPWTSVFNEQFF. The DNA of the CDR3 is TGTGCCAGCAGCCCCTGGACTAGCGTGTTCAATGAGCAGTTCTTC.

In DNA form, the CDR3 reads TGCAGTGCTAGCGGACTAGTGGGAGTCAATGAGCAGTTCTTC. Its protein product is CSASGLVGVNEQFF. This chain uses TRBV20-1 with TRBJ2-1; 7 bases map to TRBD2. In germline, CDR1 is DFQATT, CDR2 SNEGSKA (reference sequence). Unmatched junction bases numbered 8, after V lost 3 bases and J lost 6 bases. This CDR3 has 14 amino acids.

The V gene is TRBV12-3 or TRBV12-4, the J gene TRBJ2-3; the match to TRBD2 covers 8 bases. V was pared by 3 bases and J by 5 bases, with 7 bases of the junction left unmatched. The length of the CDR3 is 15 residues. The CDR3 nucleotides are TGTGCCAGCAGTTTGAACGGGGGGGTTGGAGATACGCAGTATTTT. Its protein product is CASSLNGGVGDTQYF.

The V call is TRBV18, the J call TRBJ2-4; a weak D match, TRBD2 (5 bases). The last part of the DNA fits TRBJ2-5 better; the J call may be wrong. The CDR3 extends over 15 amino acids. Germline lookup yields CDR1 KGHSH and CDR2 LQKENI. As DNA, the CDR3 is TGTGCCAGCTCACCCAGCAAACTAGAGAAGGAGACCCAGTACTTC. Its protein is CASSPSKLEKETQYF.

This clonotype was seen only a few times. The CDR3 DNA sequence: TGCGCCAGCAGCCAATGGACGAAGGACGAGCAGTACTTC. It is translated as CASSQWTKDEQYF. The chain employs TRBV4-1 and TRBJ2-7, with D unclear. The V and J ends lost 2 bases and 5 bases respectively, with 10 bases between them. Germline V gene sequence: CDR1 MGHRA, CDR2 YSYEKL. The length of the CDR3 is 13 residues.

This clonotype was counted between two and nine times. The V and J genes are TRBV27 and TRBJ2-1, with TRBD2 identical over 10 bases. The V gene's germline CDR1 is MNHEY and CDR2 SMNVEV (reference sequence). J was trimmed by 1 base and V by 5 bases; bases with no gene match: 5. The CDR3 has 16 amino acids. The CDR3 is CASSTQREGSYNEQFF. In DNA, the CDR3 is TGTGCCAGCAGTACCCAGCGGGAGGGGTCCTACAATGAGCAGTTCTTC.